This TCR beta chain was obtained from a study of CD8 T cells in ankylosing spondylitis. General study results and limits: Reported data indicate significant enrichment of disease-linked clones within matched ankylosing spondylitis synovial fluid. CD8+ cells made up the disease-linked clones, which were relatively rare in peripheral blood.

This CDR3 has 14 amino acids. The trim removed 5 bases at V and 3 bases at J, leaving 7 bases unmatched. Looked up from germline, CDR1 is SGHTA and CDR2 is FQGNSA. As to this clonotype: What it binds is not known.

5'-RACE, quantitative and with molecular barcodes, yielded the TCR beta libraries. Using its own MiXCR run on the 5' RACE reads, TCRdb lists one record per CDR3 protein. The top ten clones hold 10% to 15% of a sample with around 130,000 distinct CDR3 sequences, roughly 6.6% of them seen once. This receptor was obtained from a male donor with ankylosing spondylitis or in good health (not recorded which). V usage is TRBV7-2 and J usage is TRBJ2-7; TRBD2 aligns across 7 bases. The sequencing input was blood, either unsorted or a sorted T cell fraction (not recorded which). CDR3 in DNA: TGTGCCAGCAGCCCCAGCGGGGCTAGCTACGAGCAGTACTTC. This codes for CASSPSGASYEQYF.